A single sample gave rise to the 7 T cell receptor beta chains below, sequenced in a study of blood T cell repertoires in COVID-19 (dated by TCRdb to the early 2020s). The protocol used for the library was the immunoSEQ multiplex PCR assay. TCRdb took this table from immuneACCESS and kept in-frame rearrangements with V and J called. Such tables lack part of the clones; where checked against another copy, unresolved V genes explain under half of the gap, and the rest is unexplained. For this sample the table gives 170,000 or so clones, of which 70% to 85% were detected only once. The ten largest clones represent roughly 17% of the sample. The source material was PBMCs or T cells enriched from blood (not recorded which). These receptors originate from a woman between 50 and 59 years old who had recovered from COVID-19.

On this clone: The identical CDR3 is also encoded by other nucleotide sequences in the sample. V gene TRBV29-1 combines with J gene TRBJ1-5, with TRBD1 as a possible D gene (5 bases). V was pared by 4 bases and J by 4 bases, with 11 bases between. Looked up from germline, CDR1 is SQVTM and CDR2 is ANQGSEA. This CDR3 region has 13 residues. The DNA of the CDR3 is TGCAGCGTTGGGGGGGAAGGAAATCAGCCCCAGCATTTT. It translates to CSVGGEGNQPQHF.

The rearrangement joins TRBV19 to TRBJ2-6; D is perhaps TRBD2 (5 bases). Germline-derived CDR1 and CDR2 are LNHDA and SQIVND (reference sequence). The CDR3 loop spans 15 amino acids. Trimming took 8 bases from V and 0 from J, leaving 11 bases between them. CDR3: CASDKRSSGANVLTF. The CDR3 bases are TGTGCCAGTGATAAGCGGAGCTCTGGGGCCAACGTCCTGACTTTC.

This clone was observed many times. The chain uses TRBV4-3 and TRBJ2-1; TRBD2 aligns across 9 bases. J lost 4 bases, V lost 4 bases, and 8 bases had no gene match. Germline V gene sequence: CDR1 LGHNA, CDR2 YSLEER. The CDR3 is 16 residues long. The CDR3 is CASSPERTSAYNEQFF. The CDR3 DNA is TGCGCCAGCAGCCCCGAGAGGACTAGCGCTTACAATGAGCAGTTCTTC.

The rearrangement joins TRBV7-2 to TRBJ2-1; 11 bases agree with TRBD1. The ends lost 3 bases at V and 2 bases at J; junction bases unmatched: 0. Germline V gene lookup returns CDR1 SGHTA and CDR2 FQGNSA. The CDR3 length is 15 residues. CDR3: CASSLGQGAYNEQFF. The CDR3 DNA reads TGTGCCAGCAGCTTGGGACAGGGGGCCTACAATGAGCAGTTCTTC.

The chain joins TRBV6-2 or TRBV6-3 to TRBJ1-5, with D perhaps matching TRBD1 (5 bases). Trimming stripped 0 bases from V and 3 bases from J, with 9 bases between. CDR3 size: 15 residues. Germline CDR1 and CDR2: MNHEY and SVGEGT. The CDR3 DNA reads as TGTGCCAGCAGTTACTCAACAGGTTCCAATCAGCCCCAGCATTTT. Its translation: CASSYSTGSNQPQHF.

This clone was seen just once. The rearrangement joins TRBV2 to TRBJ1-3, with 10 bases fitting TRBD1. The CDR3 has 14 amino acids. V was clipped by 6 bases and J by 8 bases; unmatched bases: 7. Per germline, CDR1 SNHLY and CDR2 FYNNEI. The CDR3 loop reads CASRPGQGTDTIYF. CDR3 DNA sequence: TGTGCCAGCAGGCCGGGACAGGGGACAGACACCATATATTTT.

CDR3 amino acids: CASSELYQETQYF. The CDR3 DNA sequence: TGTGCCAGTAGTGAGCTTTACCAAGAGACCCAGTACTTC. The rearrangement joins TRBV19 to TRBJ2-5, with unresolved D. Per the germline V gene, CDR1 is LNHDA and CDR2 is SQIVND (reference sequence). The CDR3 spans 13 residues. V lost 5 bases and J 0 bases, leaving 7 bases between the germline ends.